Presented here are 4 T cell receptor beta chains from one specimen sequenced in a study of regulatory T cells in long-lasting Graves disease. Time point reported: newly diagnosed GD, antithyroid drugs for less than 3 months. The TCR library was made from RNA extracted from PBMCs. CDR3 regions were amplified by Arm-PCR using iRepertoire HTBI primers to build TCR beta libraries. TCRdb processed the multiplex PCR reads anew with MiXCR; each CDR3 protein has one entry. Among 350,000 to 500,000 distinct CDR3 sequences listed, 12% to 15% were seen once. The data also belong to a second study, concerning T cells in Graves' hyperthyroidism and ophthalmopathy.

The sequencing used peripheral blood mononuclear cells (PBMCs), collected at new diagnosis, from a patient treated with antithyroid drugs. The receptor source for this set is a woman aged 45-59 years with Graves disease.

The table lists this clonotype with a few counts. This chain joins TRBV28 and TRBJ1-2; 8 bases map to TRBD1. V gave up 2 bases and J gave up 0 bases; unmatched junction bases: 8. CDR1 MDHEN and CDR2 SYDVKM come from the germline V gene. The CDR3 sequence is 17 residues long. CDR3 protein: CASSLIFRDRSNYGYTF. The CDR3 nucleotides are TGTGCCAGCAGTTTAATATTTCGGGACAGGTCTAACTATGGCTACACCTTC.

The chain recombines TRBV6-1 with TRBJ2-7, with 7 bases identical to TRBD1. In germline, CDR1 is MNHNS, CDR2 SASEGT. This CDR3 region has 14 residues. V shed 11 bases, J shed 4 bases, and the junction held 14 bases outside the gene matches. The CDR3 DNA is TGTGCCGGACAAAAGACAGGGATCGGTTACGAGCAGTACTTC. It codes for CAGQKTGIGYEQYF.

This clonotype has only a few counts. The J gene is TRBJ2-1, the V gene TRBV19; TRBD2 matches at 8 bases. Germline lookup yields CDR1 LNHDA and CDR2 SQIVND (reference sequence). There are 16 residues in the CDR3. J gave up 4 bases and V 0 bases, and 5 bases lay outside the gene matches. In DNA, the CDR3 is TGTGCCAGTAGTATAGATCGAGGACTAGCATACAATGAGCAGTTCTTC. Protein sequence: CASSIDRGLAYNEQFF.

This sequence joins TRBV11-2 and TRBJ2-7; 12 nucleotides line up with TRBD2. After removal of 4 bases from V and 4 bases from J, the junction contained 8 bases not matched to a gene. Per the germline V gene, CDR1 is SGHAT and CDR2 is FQNNGV. This CDR3 spans 16 amino acids. The CDR3 nucleotides read TGTGCCAGCAGCTCCGCCGGCCTAGCGGGGGGGTACGAGCAGTACTTC. Amino acids: CASSSAGLAGGYEQYF. Full variable domain (remainder filled in from reference TRBV11-2 and TRBJ2-7): EAGVAQSPRYKIIEKRQSVAFWCNPISGHATLYWYQQILGQGPKLLIQFQNNGVVDDSQLPKDRFSAERLKGVDSTLKIQPAKLEDSAVYLCASSSAGLAGGYEQYFGPGTRLTVT.